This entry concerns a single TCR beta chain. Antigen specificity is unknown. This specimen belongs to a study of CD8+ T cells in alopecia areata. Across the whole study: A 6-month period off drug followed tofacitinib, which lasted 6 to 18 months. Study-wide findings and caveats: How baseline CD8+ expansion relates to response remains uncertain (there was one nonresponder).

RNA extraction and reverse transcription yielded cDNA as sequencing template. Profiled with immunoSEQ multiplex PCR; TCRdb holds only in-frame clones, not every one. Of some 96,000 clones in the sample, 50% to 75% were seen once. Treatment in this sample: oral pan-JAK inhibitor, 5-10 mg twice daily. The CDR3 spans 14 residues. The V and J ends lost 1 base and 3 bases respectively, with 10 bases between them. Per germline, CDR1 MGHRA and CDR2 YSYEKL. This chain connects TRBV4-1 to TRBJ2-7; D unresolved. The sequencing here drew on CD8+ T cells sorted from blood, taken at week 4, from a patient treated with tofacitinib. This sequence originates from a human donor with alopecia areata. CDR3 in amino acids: CASSQGGSRYEQYF. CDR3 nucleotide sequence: TGCGCCAGCAGCCAAGGAGGATCACGCTACGAGCAGTACTTC.